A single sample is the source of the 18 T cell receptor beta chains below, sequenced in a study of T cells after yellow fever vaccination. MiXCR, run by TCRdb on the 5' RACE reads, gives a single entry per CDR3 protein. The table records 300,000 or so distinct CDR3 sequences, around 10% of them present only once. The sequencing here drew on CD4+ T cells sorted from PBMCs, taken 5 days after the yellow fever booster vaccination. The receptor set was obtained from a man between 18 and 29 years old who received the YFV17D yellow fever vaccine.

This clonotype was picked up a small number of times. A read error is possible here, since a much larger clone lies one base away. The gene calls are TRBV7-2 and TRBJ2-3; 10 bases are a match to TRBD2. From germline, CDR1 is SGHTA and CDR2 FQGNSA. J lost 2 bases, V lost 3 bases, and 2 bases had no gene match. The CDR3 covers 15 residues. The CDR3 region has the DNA TGTGCCAGCAGCTTTAGCGGGGGGTCCACAGATACGCAGTATTTT. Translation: CASSFSGGSTDTQYF.

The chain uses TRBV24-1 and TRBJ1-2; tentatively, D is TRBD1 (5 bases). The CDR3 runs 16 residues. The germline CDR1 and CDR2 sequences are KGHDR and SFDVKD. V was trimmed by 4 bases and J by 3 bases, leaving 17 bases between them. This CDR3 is CATSESGDLTDYGYTF. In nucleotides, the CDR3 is TGTGCCACCAGTGAGAGCGGGGACCTAACTGACTATGGCTACACCTTC.

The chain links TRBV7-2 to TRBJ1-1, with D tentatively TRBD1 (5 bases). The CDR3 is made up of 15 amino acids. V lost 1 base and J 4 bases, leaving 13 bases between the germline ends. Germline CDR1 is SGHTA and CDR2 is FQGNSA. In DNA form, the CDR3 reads TGTGCCAGCAGCTTAGGGGGGGGAGCAGGCACTGAAGCTTTCTTT. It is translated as CASSLGGGAGTEAFF.

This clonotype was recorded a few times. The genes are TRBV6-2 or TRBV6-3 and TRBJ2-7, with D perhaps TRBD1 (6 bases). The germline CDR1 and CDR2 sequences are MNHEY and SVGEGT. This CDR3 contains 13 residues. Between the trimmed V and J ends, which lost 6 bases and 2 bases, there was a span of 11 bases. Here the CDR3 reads CASRHRVTYEQYF. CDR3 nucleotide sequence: TGTGCCAGCAGGCACAGGGTAACCTACGAGCAGTACTTC.

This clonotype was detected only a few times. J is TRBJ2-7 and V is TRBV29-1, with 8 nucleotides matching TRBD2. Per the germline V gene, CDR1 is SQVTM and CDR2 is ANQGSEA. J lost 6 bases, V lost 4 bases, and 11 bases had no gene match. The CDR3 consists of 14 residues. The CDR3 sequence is CSVGLGGGFSEQYF. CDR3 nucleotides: TGCAGCGTTGGGTTAGGCGGGGGGTTCTCCGAGCAGTACTTC.

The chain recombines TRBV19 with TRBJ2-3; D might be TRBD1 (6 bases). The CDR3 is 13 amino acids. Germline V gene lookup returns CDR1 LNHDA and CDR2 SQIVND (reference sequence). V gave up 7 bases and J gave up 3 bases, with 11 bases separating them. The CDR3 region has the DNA TGTGCCAGTACTGGCAGGGGAACAGATACGCAGTATTTT. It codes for CASTGRGTDTQYF.

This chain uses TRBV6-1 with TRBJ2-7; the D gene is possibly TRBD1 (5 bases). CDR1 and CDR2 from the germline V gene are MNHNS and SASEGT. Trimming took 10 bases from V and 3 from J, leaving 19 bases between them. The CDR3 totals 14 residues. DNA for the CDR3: TGTGCCACCTTGATTCAGGGTGCCCTCTACGAGCAGTACTTC. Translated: CATLIQGALYEQYF.

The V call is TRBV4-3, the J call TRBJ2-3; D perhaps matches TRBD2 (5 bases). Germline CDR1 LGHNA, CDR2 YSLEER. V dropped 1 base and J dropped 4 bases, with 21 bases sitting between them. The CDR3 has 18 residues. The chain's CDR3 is CASSQALAGGAPPDTQYF. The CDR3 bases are TGCGCCAGCAGCCAAGCCCTAGCCGGAGGAGCACCCCCAGATACGCAGTATTTT.

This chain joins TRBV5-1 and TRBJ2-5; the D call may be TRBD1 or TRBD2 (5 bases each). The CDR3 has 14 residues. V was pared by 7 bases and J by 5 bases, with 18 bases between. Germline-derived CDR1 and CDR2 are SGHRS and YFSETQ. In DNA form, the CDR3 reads TGCGCCAGCTGCCCGGGGACCGGACCCGAGACCCAGTACTTC. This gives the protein CASCPGTGPETQYF.

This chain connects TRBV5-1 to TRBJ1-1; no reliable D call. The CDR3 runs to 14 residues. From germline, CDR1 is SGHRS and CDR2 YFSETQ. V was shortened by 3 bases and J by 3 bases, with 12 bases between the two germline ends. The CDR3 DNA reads TGCGCCAGCAGCTCGGCGGAAGGGTACACTGAAGCTTTCTTT. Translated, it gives CASSSAEGYTEAFF. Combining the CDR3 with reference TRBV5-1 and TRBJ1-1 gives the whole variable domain KAGVTQTPRYLIKTRGQQVTLSCSPISGHRSVSWYQQTPGQGLQFLFEYFSETQRNKGNFPGRFSGRQFSNSRSEMNVSTLELGDSALYLCASSSAEGYTEAFFGQGTRLTVV.

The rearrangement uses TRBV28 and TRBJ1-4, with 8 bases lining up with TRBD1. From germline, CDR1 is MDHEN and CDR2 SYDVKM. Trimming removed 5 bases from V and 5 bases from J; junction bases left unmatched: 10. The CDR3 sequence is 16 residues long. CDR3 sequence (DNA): TGTGCCAGCAGTCTTCGCCGGGACAGGTGGAATGAAAAACTGTTTTTT. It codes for CASSLRRDRWNEKLFF. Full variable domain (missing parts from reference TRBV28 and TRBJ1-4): DVKVTQSSRYLVKRTGEKVFLECVQDMDHENMFWYRQDPGLGLRLIYFSYDVKMKEKGDIPEGYSVSREKKERFSLILESASTNQTSMYLCASSLRRDRWNEKLFFGSGTQLSVL.

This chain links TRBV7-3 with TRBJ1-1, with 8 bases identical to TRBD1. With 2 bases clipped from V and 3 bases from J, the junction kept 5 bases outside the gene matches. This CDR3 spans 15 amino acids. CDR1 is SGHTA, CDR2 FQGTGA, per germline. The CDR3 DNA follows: TGTGCCAGCAGCTTACTTCCAGGGGGCTACACTGAAGCTTTCTTT. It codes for CASSLLPGGYTEAFF.

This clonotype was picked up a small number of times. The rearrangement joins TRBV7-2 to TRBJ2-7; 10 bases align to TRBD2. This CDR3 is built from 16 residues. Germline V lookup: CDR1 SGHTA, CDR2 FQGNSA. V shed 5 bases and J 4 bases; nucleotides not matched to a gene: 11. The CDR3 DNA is TGTGCCAGCAGCCCAATGGGGCTAGCGGGGGAATACGAGCAGTACGTC. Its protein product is CASSPMGLAGEYEQYV.

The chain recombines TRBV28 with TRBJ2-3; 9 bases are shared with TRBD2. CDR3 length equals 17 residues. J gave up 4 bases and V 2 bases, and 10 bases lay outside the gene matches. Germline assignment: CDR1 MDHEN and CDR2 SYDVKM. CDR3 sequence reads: CASSLMGRGGSADTQYF. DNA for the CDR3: TGTGCCAGCAGTTTAATGGGGCGGGGGGGCTCGGCAGATACGCAGTATTTT.

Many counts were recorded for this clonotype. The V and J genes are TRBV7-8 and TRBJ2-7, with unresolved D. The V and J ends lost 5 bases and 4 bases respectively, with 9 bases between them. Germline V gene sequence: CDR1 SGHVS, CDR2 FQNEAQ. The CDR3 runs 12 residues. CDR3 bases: TGTGCCAGCAGCAAAGTCGGATACGAGCAGTACTTC. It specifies CASSKVGYEQYF.

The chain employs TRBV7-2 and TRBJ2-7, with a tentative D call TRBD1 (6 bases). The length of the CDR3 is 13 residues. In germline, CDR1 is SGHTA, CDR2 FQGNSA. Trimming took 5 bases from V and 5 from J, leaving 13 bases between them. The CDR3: CASSQGLGDEQYF. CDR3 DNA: TGTGCCAGCAGCCAGGGGCTTGGGGACGAGCAGTACTTC.

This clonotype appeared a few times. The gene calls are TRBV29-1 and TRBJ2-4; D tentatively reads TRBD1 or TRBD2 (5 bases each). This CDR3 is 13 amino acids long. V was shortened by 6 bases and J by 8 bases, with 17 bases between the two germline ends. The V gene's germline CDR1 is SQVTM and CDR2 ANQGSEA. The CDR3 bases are TGCAGCGTGAAGTTGGGGGACGGGGACATTCAGTACTTC. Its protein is CSVKLGDGDIQYF.

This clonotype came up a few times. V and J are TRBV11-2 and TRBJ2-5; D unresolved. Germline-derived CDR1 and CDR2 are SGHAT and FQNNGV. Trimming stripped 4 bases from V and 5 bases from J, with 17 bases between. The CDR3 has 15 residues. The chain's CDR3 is CASSSWTGRRETQYF. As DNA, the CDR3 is TGTGCCAGCAGCTCCTGGACGGGTAGACGGGAGACCCAGTACTTC.